The 9 T cell receptor delta chains below were found in one sample sequenced in a study of Vδ1+ human thymocytes. Antigen specificity for these receptors is unknown. General study results and limits: Thymic TRG and TRD repertoires appeared highly polyclonal.

RNA was extracted from the cells and then reverse transcribed. CDR3 amplicons came from multiplex PCR with pooled V-gene forward and constant-region reverse primers. TCRdb re-processed the multiplex PCR reads via CATT. The sample yields more than 45,000 delta-chain clones, less than 15% seen once. Specimen: Vdelta1+ gamma-delta thymocytes from the thymus. Subset defined: FACS-sorted CD3+ TCRalphabeta- TCRVdelta1+ TCRVdelta2- thymocytes. All receptors come from a girl under three years old who had congenital heart surgery.

The rearrangement joins TRDV1 to TRDJ1, with D hard to call. The CDR3 covers 15 residues. In germline, CDR1 is TSWWSYY, CDR2 QGS. The germline V and J ends were trimmed by 3 bases and 0 bases, with 11 bases remaining between them. The CDR3 DNA reads TGTGCTCTTGGGGACAAGGTTCCCGACACCGATAAACTCATCTTT. It specifies CALGDKVPDTDKLIF.

J is TRDJ1 and V is TRDV1; D is perhaps TRDD2 or TRDD3 (5 bases each). Trimming took 0 bases from V and 2 from J, leaving 31 bases between them. The CDR3 is 22 amino acids. Germline-derived CDR1 and CDR2 are TSWWSYY and QGS. Here the CDR3 DNA reads TGTGCTCTTGGGGAACTAAACCCCACTTCCGATACCCACGGGCCGAGTACCGATAAACTCATCTTT. Translated, it gives CALGELNPTSDTHGPSTDKLIF.

This clone was counted only a few times. J is TRDJ1 and V is TRDV1; TRDD2 or TRDD3 may be the D gene (6 bases each). CDR3 size: 24 residues. Trimming took 1 base from V and 0 from J, leaving 36 bases between them. From germline, CDR1 is TSWWSYY and CDR2 QGS. CDR3 DNA: TGTGCTCTTGGGGAACCGAACCCGCGTTTCCTATCTACTGGGCCACATTCAAACACCGATAAACTCATCTTT. Protein: CALGEPNPRFLSTGPHSNTDKLIF.

The chain is built from TRDV1 and TRDJ1; 8 bases map to TRDD2. Germline trimming cut 0 bases from V and 5 bases from J; bases unmatched to any gene: 32. CDR3 size: 24 residues. The germline gives CDR1 TSWWSYY, CDR2 QGS. The CDR3 loop is CALGELPGLRLPTWELRRSDKLIF. In DNA, the CDR3 is TGTGCTCTTGGGGAACTTCCGGGCCTCAGGCTTCCTACGTGGGAACTGCGAAGGTCTGATAAACTCATCTTT.

J is TRDJ1 and V is TRDV1, with D maybe TRDD2 (5 bases). Trimming shortened V by 4 bases and J by 4 bases, and 34 bases separated the two germline ends. The length of the CDR3 is 21 residues. The germline CDR1 and CDR2 sequences are TSWWSYY and QGS. The CDR3 region is CALGGTPSREGSRTGRDKLIF. The CDR3 DNA reads TGTGCTCTTGGGGGCACCCCTTCGAGGGAAGGCTCAAGGACGGGACGCGATAAACTCATCTTT.

J is TRDJ1 and V is TRDV1; 12 nucleotides match TRDD3. CDR1 and CDR2 (germline): TSWWSYY, QGS. CDR3 length: 22 residues. V trimming: 0 bases; J trimming: 1 base; junction bases outside the gene matches: 18. The CDR3 DNA sequence: TGTGCTCTTGGGGAACTTTGGAGAAGTCTGGGGGATACGCTCTCGAGCACCGATAAACTCATCTTT. It codes for CALGELWRSLGDTLSSTDKLIF.

The chain couples TRAV29/DV5 to TRDJ1; maybe TRDD3 (6 bases). The CDR3 contains 19 residues. V was pared by 1 base and J by 8 bases, with 33 bases between. Germline CDR1 and CDR2: NSMFDY and ISSIKDK. The CDR3 spells CAASPFGLQGRYDLSKLIF. CDR3 nucleotide sequence: TGTGCAGCAAGCCCGTTCGGCCTTCAGGGCCGATACGACTTGTCAAAACTCATCTTT.

This clone was counted many times. This chain links TRDV2 with TRDJ1; 13 bases line up with TRDD3. CDR1 and CDR2 from the germline V gene are GEAIGNYY and EKD. The CDR3 sequence is 19 residues long. The trim removed 0 bases at V and 3 bases at J, leaving 12 bases unmatched. The CDR3 DNA reads as TGTGCCTGTGACACCGGTGTTGTTCCACTGGGGGATACGTCCGATAAACTCATCTTT. Its protein is CACDTGVVPLGDTSDKLIF.

This clone was recorded a few times. This sequence joins TRDV1 and TRDJ1, with 9 bases fitting TRDD3. J lost 0 bases, V lost 3 bases, and 5 bases had no gene match. CDR3 length equals 16 residues. Germline assignment: CDR1 TSWWSYY and CDR2 QGS. CDR3 sequence (DNA): TGTGCTCTTGGGGAGGGGGCTGGGGGATACACCGATAAACTCATCTTT. It translates to CALGEGAGGYTDKLIF.